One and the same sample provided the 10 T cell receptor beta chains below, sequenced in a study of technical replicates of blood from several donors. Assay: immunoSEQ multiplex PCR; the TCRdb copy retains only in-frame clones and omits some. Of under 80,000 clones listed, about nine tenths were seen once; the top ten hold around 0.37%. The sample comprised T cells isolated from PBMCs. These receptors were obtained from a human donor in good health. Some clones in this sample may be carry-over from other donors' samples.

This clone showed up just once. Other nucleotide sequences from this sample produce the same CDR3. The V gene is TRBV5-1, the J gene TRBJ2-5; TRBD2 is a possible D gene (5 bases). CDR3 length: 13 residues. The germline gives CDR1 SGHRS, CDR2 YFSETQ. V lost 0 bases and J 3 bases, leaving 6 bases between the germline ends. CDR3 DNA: TGCGCCAGCAGCTTGGTCGGGGAAGAGACCCAGTACTTC. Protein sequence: CASSLVGEETQYF.

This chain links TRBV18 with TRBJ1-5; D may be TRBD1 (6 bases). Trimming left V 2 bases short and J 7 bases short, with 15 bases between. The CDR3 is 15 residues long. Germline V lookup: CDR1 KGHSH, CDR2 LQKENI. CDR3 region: CASSPSNRVVQPQHF. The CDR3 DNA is TGTGCCAGCTCACCATCTAACAGGGTAGTCCAGCCCCAGCATTTT.

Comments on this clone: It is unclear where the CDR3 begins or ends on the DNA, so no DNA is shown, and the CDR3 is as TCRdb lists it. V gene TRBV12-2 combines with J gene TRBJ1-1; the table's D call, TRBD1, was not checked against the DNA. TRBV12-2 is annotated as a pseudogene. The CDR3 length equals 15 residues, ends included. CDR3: CASRWGQGANTEAFF.

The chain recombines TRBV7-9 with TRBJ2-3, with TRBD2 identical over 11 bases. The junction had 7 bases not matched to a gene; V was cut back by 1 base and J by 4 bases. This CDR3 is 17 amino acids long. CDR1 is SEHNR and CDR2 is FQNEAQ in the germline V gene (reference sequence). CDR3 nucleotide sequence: TGTGCCAGCAGCTTAGGAGGTAGCGGGAGGGCGGCAGATACGCAGTATTTT. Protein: CASSLGGSGRAADTQYF. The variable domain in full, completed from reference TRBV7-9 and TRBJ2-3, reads DTGVSQNPRHKITKRGQNVTFRCDPISEHNRLYWYRQTLGQGPEFLTYFQNEAQLEKSRLLSDRFSAERPKGSFSTLEIQRTEQGDSAMYLCASSLGGSGRAADTQYFGPGTRLTVL.

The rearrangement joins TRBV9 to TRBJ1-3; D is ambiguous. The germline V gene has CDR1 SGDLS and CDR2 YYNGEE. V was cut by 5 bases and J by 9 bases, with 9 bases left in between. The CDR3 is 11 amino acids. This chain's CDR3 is CASSRDTTIYF. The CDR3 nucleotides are TGTGCCAGCAGTAGAGACACCACCATATATTTT.

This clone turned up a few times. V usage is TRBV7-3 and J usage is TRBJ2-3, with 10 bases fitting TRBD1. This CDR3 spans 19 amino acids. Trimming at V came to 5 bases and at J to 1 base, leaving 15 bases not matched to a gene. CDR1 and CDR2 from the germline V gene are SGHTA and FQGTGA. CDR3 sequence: CASSIVPGQGMIGTDTQYF. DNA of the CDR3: TGTGCCAGCAGCATAGTACCGGGACAGGGGATGATAGGCACAGATACGCAGTATTTT.

The CDR3, as DNA: TGTGCCAGTAGTATAATTCGGGACACTGAAGCTTTCTTT. This sequence encodes CASSIIRDTEAFF. This chain uses TRBV19 with TRBJ1-1; no reliable D call. The V gene's germline CDR1 is LNHDA and CDR2 SQIVND (reference sequence). The V end lost 2 bases, the J end lost 3 bases, and 7 bases lay between the germline ends. The CDR3 is 13 amino acids.

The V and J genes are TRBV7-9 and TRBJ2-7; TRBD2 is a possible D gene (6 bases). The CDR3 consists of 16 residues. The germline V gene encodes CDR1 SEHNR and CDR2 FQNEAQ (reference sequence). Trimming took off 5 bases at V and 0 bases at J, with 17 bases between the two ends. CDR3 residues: CASSRGTAGSSYEQYF. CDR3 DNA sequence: TGTGCCAGCAGCCGGGGGACCGCGGGCAGCTCCTACGAGCAGTACTTC.

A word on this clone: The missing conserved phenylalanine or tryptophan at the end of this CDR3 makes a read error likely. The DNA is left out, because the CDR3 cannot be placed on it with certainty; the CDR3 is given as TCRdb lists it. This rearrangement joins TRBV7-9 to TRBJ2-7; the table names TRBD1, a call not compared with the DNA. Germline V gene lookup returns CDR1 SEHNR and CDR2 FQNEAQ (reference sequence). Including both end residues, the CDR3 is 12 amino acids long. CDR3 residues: CASSLGPGHLVN.

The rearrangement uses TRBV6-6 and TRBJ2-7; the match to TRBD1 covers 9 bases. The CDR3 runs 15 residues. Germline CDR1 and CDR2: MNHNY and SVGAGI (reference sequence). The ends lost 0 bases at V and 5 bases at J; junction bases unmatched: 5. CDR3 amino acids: CASSYSGTGLDEQYF. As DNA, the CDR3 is TGTGCCAGCAGTTACTCCGGGACAGGGCTCGACGAGCAGTACTTC.